This T cell receptor (beta chain) originates from a study of blood T cell repertoires in COVID-19. Study as a whole: The analysed material was cDNA or gDNA that came from T cells, B-cell-depleted T cells, or PBMCs.

Germline CDR1 and CDR2: SGHRS and YFSETQ. The CDR3 runs 13 residues. Trimming removed 5 bases from V and 5 bases from J; junction bases left unmatched: 6. The study drew participants aged about 18 to 89 years from 20 to 30 US areas. People in the exposed group encountered a COVID-19 case within 2 weeks before entering the study. Only one count was recorded for this clone. The authors' processing: Amplification of reference gene primers provided the estimated nucleated cell counts. The data were produced by immunoSEQ multiplex PCR, yet TCRdb's version contains in-frame clones alone and is incomplete. From that table come the V and J calls and clone size; the DNA was used to work out D and trimming. The data contain about 300,000 clones, 85% of them singletons.

The receptor's source is a woman under 40 who had been exposed to COVID-19. The chain carries TRBV5-1 and TRBJ1-2; 7 bases are a match to TRBD1. Sequencing was done on a sample of PBMCs or T cells enriched from blood (not recorded which). CDR3 amino acids: CASRETGEYGYTF. CDR3 bases: TGCGCCAGCAGGGAAACAGGGGAGTATGGCTACACCTTC. Full variable domain (missing parts from reference TRBV5-1 and TRBJ1-2): KAGVTQTPRYLIKTRGQQVTLSCSPISGHRSVSWYQQTPGQGLQFLFEYFSETQRNKGNFPGRFSGRQFSNSRSEMNVSTLELGDSALYLCASRETGEYGYTFGSGTRLTVV.